This entry describes one TCR beta chain. The ends lost 7 bases at V and 3 bases at J; junction bases unmatched: 12. The length of the CDR3 is 17 residues. Germline loops: CDR1 LNHDA, CDR2 SQIVND (reference sequence). This record comes from a study of blood T cell repertoires in COVID-19. Turning to the study itself: The samples span acute and convalescent COVID-19 from the United States, Italy and Spain.

Profiled with immunoSEQ multiplex PCR; TCRdb holds only in-frame clones, not every one. The repertoire has 300,000 to 400,000 clones, 85% to 95% of them found once; the top ten carry approximately 4.1%. The sequence was obtained from a woman aged 25 to 45 who had been exposed to COVID-19. Sequenced input: PBMCs or T cells enriched from blood (not recorded which). This chain joins TRBV19 and TRBJ1-4; 9 bases fit TRBD1. The CDR3 region has the DNA TGTGCCAGTACCCCCACAGGGGGCTTGTTGGCTAATGAAAAACTGTTTTTT. Translation gives CASTPTGGLLANEKLFF.